The 9 T cell receptor beta chains below all came from one sample that was sequenced in a study of shared clonotypes between healthy human individuals (dated by TCRdb to 2019 to 2021). Library preparation was by the immunoSEQ multiplex PCR assay. TCRdb holds this immuneACCESS table with in-frame rearrangements only. Some clones are missing; in checked studies, unresolved V genes explain under half, and the rest has no known cause. This sample is represented by 980,000 or so clones; approximately 76% of them were singletons. The biggest ten clones account for about 1.5% of the sample. What was sequenced was memory CD4+ T cells sorted from blood. What the cell subset or site label conveys for this sample: CD45RA-negative fraction. The receptor set was obtained from a man aged 18 to 35 in good health.

The chain links TRBV15 to TRBJ2-5, with D maybe TRBD2 (6 bases). Germline loops: CDR1 LNHNV, CDR2 YYDKDF (reference sequence). CDR3 length: 13 amino acids. Trimming left V 6 bases short and J 0 bases short, with 8 bases between. The CDR3 sequence is CATSRDYQETQYF. The CDR3 bases are TGTGCCACCAGTAGGGACTACCAAGAGACCCAGTACTTC. Supplemented by reference TRBV15 and TRBJ2-5, the full variable domain reads DAMVIQNPRYQVTQFGKPVTLSCSQTLNHNVMYWYQQKSSQAPKLLFHYYDKDFNNEADTPDNFQSRRPNTSFCFLDIRSPGLGDTAMYLCATSRDYQETQYFGPGTRLLVL.

The CDR3 sequence: CASSIETGRFSEQFF. The CDR3 bases are TGTGCCAGTAGTATCGAGACAGGGAGGTTTAGTGAGCAGTTCTTC. The chain has TRBV19 and TRBJ2-1; weak D call: TRBD1 (7 bases). The CDR3 sequence is 15 residues long. Trimming stripped 3 bases from V and 9 bases from J, with 18 bases between. The germline CDR1 and CDR2 sequences are LNHDA and SQIVND (reference sequence).

This chain connects TRBV25-1 to TRBJ1-2; D is possibly TRBD1 (5 bases). The V end lost 1 base, the J end lost 7 bases, and 10 bases lay between the germline ends. CDR1 MGHDK and CDR2 SYGVNS come from the germline V gene. The CDR3 runs to 13 residues. CDR3 sequence: CASSEWGEGGYTF. In DNA, the CDR3 is TGTGCCAGCAGTGAATGGGGGGAAGGTGGCTACACCTTC.

The rearrangement links TRBV19 to TRBJ2-1; D is ambiguous. This CDR3 comprises 16 residues. From germline, CDR1 is LNHDA and CDR2 SQIVND (reference sequence). Trimming left V 2 bases short and J 7 bases short, with 18 bases between. The DNA of the CDR3 is TGTGCCAGTAGTATATTTCGGCTCCAAGGCGGAAATGAGCAGTTCTTC. Translated, it gives CASSIFRLQGGNEQFF.

J is TRBJ1-2 and V is TRBV27, with D maybe TRBD1 (6 bases). CDR1 and CDR2 (germline): MNHEY, SMNVEV (reference sequence). Trimming took off 8 bases at V and 5 bases at J, with 12 bases between the two ends. The CDR3 consists of 12 residues. The CDR3: CASRTEFYGYTF. The CDR3 nucleotides are TGTGCCAGCCGGACAGAATTTTATGGCTACACCTTC.

This CDR3 is CASRRDRGGSYEQYF. For the CDR3, the DNA is TGTGCCAGCAGACGGGACAGGGGTGGCTCCTACGAGCAGTACTTC. V is TRBV5-8 and J is TRBJ2-7; 10 bases align to TRBD1. J was trimmed by 0 bases and V by 5 bases; bases with no gene match: 5. From germline, CDR1 is SGHTS and CDR2 YDEGEE. The CDR3 extends over 15 amino acids.

The V gene is TRBV7-6, the J gene TRBJ2-5; TRBD2 agrees at 13 bases. CDR1 is SGHVS and CDR2 is FNYEAQ in the germline V gene. J lost 5 bases, V lost 1 base, and 7 bases had no gene match. The CDR3 length is 17 residues. CDR3 sequence: CASSLVGTSGAPETQYF. The DNA of the CDR3 is TGTGCCAGCAGCTTAGTTGGGACTAGCGGGGCCCCGGAGACCCAGTACTTC.

As regards this clone: Other DNA sequences in the same sample also yield this CDR3. The chain recombines TRBV5-1 with TRBJ2-3; D unresolved. V lost 0 bases and J lost 4, with 3 bases in between. Germline CDR1 is SGHRS and CDR2 is YFSETQ. The CDR3 length is 12 residues. The CDR3 loop is CASSLGSDTQYF. The CDR3 nucleotides read TGCGCCAGCAGCTTGGGGTCAGATACGCAGTATTTT.

The chain uses TRBV28 and TRBJ1-2; D gene ambiguous. CDR3 size: 12 residues. Between the trimmed V and J ends, which lost 5 bases and 8 bases, there was a span of 12 bases. From germline, CDR1 is MDHEN and CDR2 SYDVKM. The CDR3 DNA reads as TGTGCCAGCAGTCCCCCCGGGCAGGGCTACACCTTC. Protein: CASSPPGQGYTF.